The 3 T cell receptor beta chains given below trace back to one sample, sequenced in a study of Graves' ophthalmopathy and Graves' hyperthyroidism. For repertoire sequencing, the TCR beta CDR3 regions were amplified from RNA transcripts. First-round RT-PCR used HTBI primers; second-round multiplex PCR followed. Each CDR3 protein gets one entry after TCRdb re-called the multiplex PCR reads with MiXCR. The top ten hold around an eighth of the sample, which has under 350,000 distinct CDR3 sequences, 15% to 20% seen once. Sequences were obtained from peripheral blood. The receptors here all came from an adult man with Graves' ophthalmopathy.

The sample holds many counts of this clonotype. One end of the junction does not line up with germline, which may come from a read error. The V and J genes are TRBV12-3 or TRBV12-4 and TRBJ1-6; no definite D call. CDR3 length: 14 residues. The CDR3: CASSFSGPNSALHF. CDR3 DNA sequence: TGTGCCAGCAGTTTTTCAGGTCCTAATTCAGCCCTCCACTTT.

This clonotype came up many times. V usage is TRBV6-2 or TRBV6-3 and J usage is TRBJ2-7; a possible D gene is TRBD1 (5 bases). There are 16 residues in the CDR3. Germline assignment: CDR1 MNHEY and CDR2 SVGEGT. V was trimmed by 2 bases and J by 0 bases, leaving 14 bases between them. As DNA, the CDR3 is TGTGCCAGCAGTTACCCTCAGCAGGGTGTCTCCTACGAGCAGTACTTC. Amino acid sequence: CASSYPQQGVSYEQYF.

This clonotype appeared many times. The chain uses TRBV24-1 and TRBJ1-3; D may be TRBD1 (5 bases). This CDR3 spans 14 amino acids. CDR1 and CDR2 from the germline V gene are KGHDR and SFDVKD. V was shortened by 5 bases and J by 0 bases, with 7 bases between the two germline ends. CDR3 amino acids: CATSAGGSGNTIYF. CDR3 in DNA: TGTGCCACCAGTGCCGGGGGCTCTGGAAACACCATATATTTT.